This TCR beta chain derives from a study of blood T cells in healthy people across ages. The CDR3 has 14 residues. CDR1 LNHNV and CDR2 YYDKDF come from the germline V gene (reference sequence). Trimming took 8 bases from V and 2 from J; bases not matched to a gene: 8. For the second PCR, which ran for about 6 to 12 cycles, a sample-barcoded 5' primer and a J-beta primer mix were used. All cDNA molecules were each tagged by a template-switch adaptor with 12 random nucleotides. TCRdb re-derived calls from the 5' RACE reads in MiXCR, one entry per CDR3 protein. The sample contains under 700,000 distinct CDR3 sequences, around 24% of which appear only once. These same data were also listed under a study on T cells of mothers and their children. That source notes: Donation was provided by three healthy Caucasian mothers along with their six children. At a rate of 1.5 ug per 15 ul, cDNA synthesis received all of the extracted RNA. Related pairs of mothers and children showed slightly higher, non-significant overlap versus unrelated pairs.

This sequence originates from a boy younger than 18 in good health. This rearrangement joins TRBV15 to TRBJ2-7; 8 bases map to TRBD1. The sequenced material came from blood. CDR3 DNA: TGTGCCACCCACCCGACAGGGGACGCCTACGAGCAGTACTTC. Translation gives CATHPTGDAYEQYF.